This TCR beta chain was captured in a study of cytomegalovirus exposure and HLA in healthy donors (dated by TCRdb to 2016 to 2017). Study-level background: An earlier analysis of approximately 640 of the donors reported 276 Gb of sequence data and about 100 million unique TCR beta sequences from about 180 million T cells. Of the roughly 410 genotyped donors, roughly 76% were placed in the genetic ancestry cluster associated with self-reported Caucasian donors. Four to six DR-DQ haplotypes were handled as single units for association and clustering because linkage in the cohort was strong. Donor age, sex, ethnicity and CMV serostatus were compiled together with the repertoire data. In a later analysis, previously published TCR beta repertoires from some 640 donors were re-analyzed and high-resolution HLA genotyping was added so that TCR occurrence patterns could be studied. Rather than drawing on any new phenotypic data, the later analysis identified candidate immune exposures from TCR beta sequences and the way those sequences occurred across donors. On average, around 230,000 unique TCR beta nucleotide sequences were sequenced per donor among several hundred genotyped donors of the cohort, with approximately 18% of those sequences being non-productive. The number of typed donors differed by locus: roughly 620-640 for A, B, C, DRB1 and DQB1; approximately 540 for DQA1; 600 to 610 for DPA1; and some 470 for DPB1. The study aimed to test whether signatures of past pathogen exposure could be identified by cataloging public T cell receptors. High-throughput TCR immunosequencing, statistical association of individual TCRs with disease status, and machine learning were combined to predict cytomegalovirus infection status. Genome-wide SNP genotypes for about three fifths of the roughly 670 donors were used in a later genetic analysis, which treated that subset as a discovery cohort. The study profiled the T cell repertoires of hundreds of subjects by immunosequencing and related them to cytomegalovirus serostatus. Both class I and class II loci were covered by HLA typing, at four-digit resolution. An early release that covered 500 to 800 HLA-typed donors contained about 300 gigabases of sequencing data and 80 million or so unique TCR sequences. Every discovery cohort repertoire had been produced on one sequencing platform. A separate validation cohort of roughly 110 different subjects was used in addition to the roughly 720-subject first cohort. In an earlier analysis of a few hundred of the donors, high-throughput TCR beta sequencing was used to judge whether each TCR beta V gene segment behaved as functional or pseudogenic. What the work shows at the level of the full study, not this receptor alone: Some IMGT-functional V segments, including TRBV6-2 and TRBV6-3, could not be told apart with the 87-base-pair reads, so those segments were excluded. Compared with equally common non-associated chains, HLA-associated TCR beta chains in a later analysis were more clonally expanded and had lower generation probabilities. It was suggested by the authors that the approach could potentially be generalized to other disease states and immunological phenotypes. In a later analysis, most CMV-associated TCR beta chains were found to appear HLA-restricted, with HLA associations seemingly driven largely by CMV exposure. Because counts were too low, roughly 17 rarely observed V segments, including chromosome 9 orphons, were left out of the earlier analysis of about 500 of the donors. Immune exposure information for the cohort was limited to CMV serostatus. A further reported finding was that TCR beta sequences accurately predicted the HLA-A and HLA-B alleles for most subjects in the first cohort. Because some donors lacked HLA typing at each locus, the association tests relied only on the typed subset. The presence/absence analyses assumed that sequencing depth was roughly uniform across donors, and that assumption may not be true. When HLA alleles, especially DR and DQ, strongly co-occurred, attributing TCR associations to individual alleles was difficult. A group of highly shared sequence variants was considered likely to be a technical artifact of the sequencing pipeline. Most TCR sequences were seen in very few donors, while some public TCRs were found in many individuals. In a later analysis, about 16,000 TCR beta sequences were associated with specific HLA alleles at a false discovery rate of 0.05. In vitro tests confirmed that three of the cytomegalovirus-associated TCR beta chains recognize cytomegalovirus antigens. A later genetic analysis reported fewer N-insertions in productive TCRs among donors in an Asian-associated ancestry cluster than the roughly 700-donor mean. Cytomegalovirus status was reported to be diagnosed by the classifier with high specificity and sensitivity in both the original and validation cohorts. In an earlier analysis of some 640 of the donors, most TCR beta V segments were observed in productive rearrangements about 90% or about 30% of the time, broadly matching IMGT annotations. The study listed over 150 TCR beta chains as associated with cytomegalovirus. A later genetic analysis associated a missense DCLRE1C variant with V-gene and J-gene trimming of TCR beta chains, and an independent cohort replicated the association. Several of the top co-occurrence clusters appeared to be linked to parvovirus B19, influenza, CMV and Epstein-Barr virus, according to a later analysis. In a later analysis, TCR association rates were found to vary across HLA loci, with the most associated TCRs seen for DRB1 alleles and the fewest for HLA-C alleles. Linkage disequilibrium might explain the correlated functional status among segregating V segments, but an unknown experimental factor could not be excluded. In this cohort, only TCR beta chains were sequenced, and detectable features were limited by the absence of alpha or paired-chain data.

With respect to this clone: This clone's antigen is unknown. The record has no base qualities; no much larger clone is one base away.

Preparation of the library involved the immunoSEQ multiplex PCR assay. A mixture of 60 forward primers for TCR Vbeta segments and 13 reverse primers for TCR Jbeta segments was used in the multiplex PCR. The CDR3 region of rearranged TCR beta genes was amplified from genomic DNA with a multiplex PCR assay. The amplified TCR beta libraries were sequenced on the Illumina HiSeq System as 87-base-pair reads. On the study's bioinformatics: A later analysis counted approximately 74 million unique TCR beta chains across the roughly 700 repertoires, and 10 million to 12 million of these chains were shared by at least two donors. Raw reads were error-corrected and collapsed into unique sequences with a nearest-neighbor algorithm that merged closely related sequences to remove PCR and sequencing errors. V, D and J gene segments were assigned by aligning CDR3 sequences to IMGT reference sequences. Each retained sequence needed at least a six-nucleotide match to both a V gene segment and a J gene segment. Rearrangements were classified as productive when the CDR3 lacked stop codons and remained in frame with V and J, and all other rearrangements were classified as non-productive. Following IMGT convention, CDR3 was defined as the stretch from the second conserved V-encoded cysteine to the conserved J-encoded phenylalanine. In an earlier analysis of approximately 590 of the donors, sequences lacking an unambiguous match to a single V gene segment were excluded. An earlier analysis of 500 to 600 of the donors classified V segments as functional when productive rearrangements were above 56.7% and as segregating when the standard deviation between donors was above 5%. To diagnose cytomegalovirus status from the catalog of TCR beta chain sequences, a statistical classification framework was built. In a later analysis, TCR nucleotide sequences were compared against IMGT/GENE-DB human TR gene sequences so that V and J genes could be assigned. The TCRdist pipeline was used in a later analysis to assign CDR3 sequences and most-parsimonious VDJ recombination scenarios. A later analysis defined each TCR beta chain by its CDR3 amino acid sequence plus V-gene family, and excluded reads lacking a unique V-gene family. A later analysis removed over 500 highly shared, low-generation-probability nucleotide sequences to deal with suspected cross-contamination and a sequencing artifact. For each public chain, a later analysis derived a clonal expansion index from normalized ranks of inferred template counts within each repertoire. In a later analysis, generation probabilities were computed with a VDJ recombination model fitted to out-of-frame rearrangements, and the resulting probabilities were checked against IGoR. A later analysis scored TCR-TCR, TCR-HLA and TCR-CMV co-occurrence with hypergeometric tests, applying a repertoire-size bias correction to TCR pairs. A later analysis estimated false discovery rates by permuting HLA or CMV assignments 20 times. In a later analysis, co-occurring TCRs were grouped with DBSCAN, and TCRdist sequence similarity was added when clustering was performed within HLA-allele-positive subsets. Co-occurrence clustering excluded repertoires with fewer than 30,000 or more than 120,000 public chains, plus five with anomalous nucleotide sharing. This is the immuneACCESS table as TCRdb keeps it, with only in-frame sequences that have V and J called. A part of the clones is gone; compared with another copy, unresolved V genes explain less than half, and the rest is unexplained. Clonal size and the V and J genes are those of that table, whereas D and trimming came from the DNA. The sample contains under 250,000 clones, about 72% of them found a single time. Of the sample, 3.8% is held by the ten largest clones.

CDR3 length: 15 amino acids, cysteine to phenylalanine. Of the read, only the CDR3 DNA is kept; its 45 bases are in frame from base 1. Looking up the germline V gene (reference sequence) yields CDR1 PRHDT and CDR2 FYEKMQ. Compared with germline, V lacks 4 bases and J lacks 3 bases; bases without a gene match: 4. The cohort was made up of under 800 healthy bone marrow donors. All cohort members were sampled while nominally healthy, although unrecorded immune exposures were likely present. The donor was CMV seronegative and belonged to the group of around 400 seronegative cohort members. Each donor provided a peripheral blood sample, and peripheral blood mononuclear cells were used for TCR beta sequencing. Genomic DNA extraction from the blood cell samples was performed with the Qiagen DNeasy Blood Extraction Kit.

Recombination connected TRBV13 to TRBJ2-3; 10 of the junction bases match TRBD2. The sequence was collected from a male donor in good health and CMV-seronegative. The specimen sequenced was PBMCs. The nucleotide sequence reads TGTGCCAGCAGCTCTCTAGCGGGAGCAACAGATACGCAGTATTTT. This encodes CASSSLAGATDTQYF.